The rows below give T cell receptor beta chains drawn from one sample of a study of PD-1 blockade in classical Hodgkin lymphoma. The data were produced by immunoSEQ multiplex PCR, yet TCRdb's version contains in-frame clones alone and is incomplete. The sample includes approximately 160,000 clones, under 85% of them seen just once. The starting material was peripheral blood mononuclear cells (PBMCs), obtained before the second cycle of nivolumab. These receptors originate from a human donor with classical Hodgkin lymphoma. Both conserved end residues are part of each CDR3. The D gene is left open where the match is weak. Part of the rows lack a size; the others show once, few, many or a class for expanded clones.

CDR3aa	CDR3nt	d_gene	abundance	j_gene	v_gene
CASSQAGRPNTEAFF	TGCGCCAGCAGCCAAGCAGGTCGTCCGAACACTGAAGCTTTCTTT	.	.	TRBJ1-1	TRBV4-1
CASNLQGKIYEQYF	TGTGCCAGCAACCTTCAGGGAAAAATCTACGAGCAGTACTTC	.	.	TRBJ2-7	TRBV6-5
CASSLTGTYNEQFF	TGTGCCAGCAGTTTGACAGGCACCTACAATGAGCAGTTCTTC	.	few	TRBJ2-1	TRBV5-4
CASSPTDKYNEQFF	TGTGCCAGCTCACCGACGGACAAGTACAATGAGCAGTTCTTC	.	once	TRBJ2-1	TRBV18
CAISVRSSNEQFF	TGTGCCATCAGTGTACGGTCTTCCAATGAGCAGTTCTTC	.	.	TRBJ2-1	TRBV10-3
CASTLTQANTEAFF	TGTGCCAGCACCTTGACACAGGCGAACACTGAAGCTTTCTTT	.	.	TRBJ1-1	TRBV28
CASSLGPDYNSPLHF	TGTGCCAGCAGCTTAGGGCCTGATTATAATTCACCCCTCCACTTT	.	.	TRBJ1-6	TRBV7-9
CAISESGPRTCYEQYF	TGTGCCATCAGTGAGTCGGGCCCCCGCACATGCTACGAGCAGTACTTC	.	.	TRBJ2-7	TRBV10-3
CASSEWYNQETQYF	TGTGCCAGCAGTGAATGGTACAATCAGGAGACCCAGTACTTC	.	.	TRBJ2-5	TRBV25-1
CASTTLGTSGGPYNEQFF	TGCGCCAGCACCACTTTGGGGACTAGCGGGGGTCCTTACAATGAGCAGTTCTTC	TRBD2	.	TRBJ2-1	TRBV5-1
CASSFDRNTGELFF	TGTGCCAGCAGCTTTGACAGAAACACCGGGGAGCTGTTTTTT	.	.	TRBJ2-2	TRBV7-2
CASSPGGQETQYF	TGTGCCAGCTCACCAGGGGGGCAAGAGACCCAGTACTTC	.	.	TRBJ2-5	TRBV18
CASSVSGGGYEQYF	TGTGCCAGCAGCGTCAGCGGGGGGGGCTACGAGCAGTACTTC	TRBD2	few	TRBJ2-7	TRBV9
CASSDRVNSPLHF	TGTGCCAGCAGTGACAGGGTGAATTCACCCCTCCACTTT	.	once	TRBJ1-6	TRBV6-1
CASRPTTGTEAFF	TGTGCCAGCAGGCCTACGACGGGGACTGAAGCTTTCTTT	.	.	TRBJ1-1	TRBV7-2
CASSIMADSYNEQFF	TGTGCCAGTAGTATTATGGCGGACTCCTACAATGAGCAGTTCTTC	.	.	TRBJ2-1	TRBV19
CASSYGRHFYGYTF	TGTGCCAGCAGTTACGGTCGGCACTTCTATGGCTACACCTTC	.	.	TRBJ1-2	TRBV6-5
CASSLQGPGTSTQYF	TGTGCCAGCAGCTTACAGGGGCCCGGGACTAGCACGCAGTATTTT	TRBD2	.	TRBJ2-3	TRBV7-3
CASSAIGGQGYQETQYF	TGTGCCAGCAGCGCGATAGGGGGACAGGGATACCAAGAGACCCAGTACTTC	TRBD1	.	TRBJ2-5	TRBV5-4
CASSYSFSNQPQHF	TGTGCCAGCAGTTACTCGTTTAGCAATCAGCCCCAGCATTTT	.	.	TRBJ1-5	TRBV6-5
CASSYPYSANYGYTF	TGTGCCAGCAGTTACCCCTATTCGGCCAACTATGGCTACACCTTC	.	.	TRBJ1-2	TRBV6-5
CASSLGQGETETQYF	TGTGCCAGCAGCCTCGGACAGGGTGAAACAGAGACCCAGTACTTC	TRBD1	once	TRBJ2-5	TRBV5-4
CASSDLPGAAPYEQYF	TGTGCCAGTAGTGACCTACCGGGAGCAGCCCCCTACGAGCAGTACTTC	.	once	TRBJ2-7	TRBV19
CASVRDRGSGGELFF	TGTGCTAGTGTCCGAGACAGGGGGTCCGGCGGGGAGCTGTTTTTT	TRBD1	.	TRBJ2-2	TRBV12-5
CASSIRQHSNQPQHF	TGTGCCAGTAGTATAAGACAACATAGCAATCAGCCCCAGCATTTT	.	.	TRBJ1-5	TRBV19
CASSPSLHYYEQYF	TGTGCCAGTAGTCCTAGCCTTCACTACTACGAGCAGTACTTC	.	.	TRBJ2-7	TRBV19
CASSIRRGNWLAEAFF	TGTGCCAGTAGTATAAGGAGAGGCAATTGGCTCGCTGAAGCTTTCTTT	.	.	TRBJ1-1	TRBV19
CASSFRGAEAFF	TGTGCCAGCAGCTTTAGGGGAGCTGAAGCTTTCTTT	.	many	TRBJ1-1	TRBV6-5
CASSLVSRGGRSYNEQFF	TGTGCCAGCAGCTTAGTTTCTCGGGGGGGCAGATCATACAATGAGCAGTTCTTC	TRBD2	.	TRBJ2-1	TRBV7-9
CASSLASGAGDQPQHF	TGTGCCAGCAGCTTAGCGTCAGGGGCAGGGGATCAGCCCCAGCATTTT	.	.	TRBJ1-5	TRBV7-8
CASSKQGVIGKLFF	TGTGCCAGCAGTAAACAGGGGGTTATAGGAAAACTGTTTTTT	TRBD1	.	TRBJ1-4	TRBV6-5
CAGRHPNYGYTF	TGTGCCGGCAGACACCCAAACTATGGCTACACCTTC	.	.	TRBJ1-2	TRBV28
CASSPDRSRNQPQHF	TGTGCCAGCAGTCCGGACAGGAGCAGGAATCAGCCCCAGCATTTT	TRBD1	.	TRBJ1-5	TRBV6-5
CASTSSLGHTEQFF	TGTGCCAGCACGTCTAGCCTGGGACACACTGAGCAGTTCTTC	.	.	TRBJ2-1	TRBV2
CSVGRESSYEQYF	TGCAGCGTTGGTAGGGAAAGCTCCTACGAGCAGTACTTC	.	.	TRBJ2-7	TRBV29-1
CASSQGRGAAYEQYF	TGCGCCAGCAGCCAAGGGCGGGGGGCGGCCTACGAGCAGTACTTC	TRBD2	.	TRBJ2-7	TRBV4-1
CASSEGRLAGDNEQFF	TGTGCCAGCAGTGAAGGTCGACTAGCGGGGGACAATGAGCAGTTCTTC	TRBD2	.	TRBJ2-1	TRBV6-1
CASSLDVGELFF	TGTGCCAGCAGCTTGGACGTCGGGGAGCTGTTTTTT	.	.	TRBJ2-2	TRBV5-4
CASSSPGQGSYEQYF	TGTGCCAGCAGTTCTCCGGGACAGGGGTCCTACGAGCAGTACTTC	TRBD1	.	TRBJ2-7	TRBV6-5
CASSQVSSYNEQFF	TGTGCCAGCAGCCAGGTGAGCTCCTACAATGAGCAGTTCTTC	.	once	TRBJ2-1	TRBV7-9
CASSLGAGNEKLFF	TGTGCCAGCAGTTTAGGAGCAGGGAATGAAAAACTGTTTTTT	.	.	TRBJ1-4	TRBV28
CASSFSATSYNEQFF	TGTGCCAGCAGTTTTAGTGCAACCTCCTACAATGAGCAGTTCTTC	.	.	TRBJ2-1	TRBV28
CASSELRGLAGVHEQYF	TGTGCCAGCAGTGAACTCCGGGGGCTAGCGGGAGTACACGAGCAGTACTTC	TRBD2	.	TRBJ2-7	TRBV6-1
CASSLVVGVGYTF	TGTGCCAGCAGCTTAGTAGTTGGGGTTGGCTACACCTTC	.	.	TRBJ1-2	TRBV11-2
CASSPLWDTPDKQFF	TGTGCCAGCAGCCCCCTTTGGGACACCCCAGACAAGCAGTTCTTC	.	few	TRBJ2-1	TRBV7-8
CASRDRNYGYTF	TGTGCCAGTAGGGACAGAAACTATGGCTACACCTTC	TRBD1	.	TRBJ1-2	TRBV6-6
CASSLVASGSGEQYF	TGTGCCAGCAGCTTAGTGGCTAGCGGGAGTGGCGAGCAGTACTTC	TRBD2	.	TRBJ2-7	TRBV7-2
CASSQLPGTGAPGRDTQYF	TGCGCCAGCAGTCAGCTACCCGGGACAGGGGCCCCCGGTAGAGATACGCAGTATTTT	TRBD1	.	TRBJ2-3	TRBV10-1
CASSHFTASTEAFF	TGTGCCAGCAGTCATTTTACAGCAAGCACTGAAGCTTTCTTT	.	.	TRBJ1-1	TRBV6-6